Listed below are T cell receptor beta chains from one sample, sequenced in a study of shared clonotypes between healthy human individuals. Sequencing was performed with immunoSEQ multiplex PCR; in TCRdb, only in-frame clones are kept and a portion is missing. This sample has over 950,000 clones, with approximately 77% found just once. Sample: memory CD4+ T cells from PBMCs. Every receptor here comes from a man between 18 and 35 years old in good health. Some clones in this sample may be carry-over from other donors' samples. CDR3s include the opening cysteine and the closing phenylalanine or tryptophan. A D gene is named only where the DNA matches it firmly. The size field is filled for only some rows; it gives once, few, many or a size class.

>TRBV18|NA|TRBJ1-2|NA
CASSRAAANYGYTF
TGTGCCAGCTCACGGGCGGCAGCTAACTATGGCTACACCTTC
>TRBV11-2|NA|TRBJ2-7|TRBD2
CASSLGVTSGREEQYF
TGTGCCAGCAGCTTAGGAGTGACTAGCGGGAGGGAAGAGCAGTACTTC
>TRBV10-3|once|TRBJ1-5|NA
CAISESSDQPQHF
TGTGCCATCAGTGAGTCCTCGGATCAGCCCCAGCATTTT
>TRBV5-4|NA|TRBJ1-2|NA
CATRRQSRANYGYTF
TGTGCCACCCGAAGACAGTCGCGGGCTAACTATGGCTACACCTTC
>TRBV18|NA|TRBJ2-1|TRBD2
CASSPSTGGRAAKQFF
TGTGCCAGCTCTCCCTCTACAGGCGGGAGGGCCGCAAAGCAGTTCTTC
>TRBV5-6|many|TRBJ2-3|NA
CASSDAGRIPTDTQYF
TGTGCCAGCAGCGACGCCGGGCGGATTCCCACAGATACGCAGTATTTT
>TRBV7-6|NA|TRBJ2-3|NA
CASSLVRDLTDTQYF
TGTGCCAGCAGCTTAGTACGGGACCTCACAGATACGCAGTATTTT
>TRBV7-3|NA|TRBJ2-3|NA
CASSLGATDTQYF
TGTGCCAGCAGCTTAGGGGCCACAGATACGCAGTATTTT
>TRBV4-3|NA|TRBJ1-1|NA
CASSQDAGGGRTEAFF
TGCGCCAGCAGCCAAGATGCGGGGGGAGGGAGAACTGAAGCTTTCTTT
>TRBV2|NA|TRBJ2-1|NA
CASSKDSYNEQFF
TGTGCCAGCAGCAAAGACAGCTACAATGAGCAGTTCTTC
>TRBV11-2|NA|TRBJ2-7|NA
CASSLDLSWGQVAYEQYF
TGTGCCAGCAGCTTAGATCTAAGCTGGGGGCAGGTAGCCTACGAGCAGTACTTC
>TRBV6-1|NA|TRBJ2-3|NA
CASRWGGTSTDTQYF
TGTGCCAGCAGGTGGGGCGGGACTAGCACAGATACGCAGTATTTT
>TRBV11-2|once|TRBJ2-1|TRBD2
CASRTSGRSGNEQFF
TGTGCCAGCCGGACTAGCGGGAGAAGTGGGAATGAGCAGTTCTTC
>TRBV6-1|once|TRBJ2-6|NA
CASSETVTKSGANVLTF
TGTGCCAGCAGTGAAACCGTGACCAAAAGCGGGGCCAACGTCCTGACTTTC
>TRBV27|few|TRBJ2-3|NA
CASSLGGPSTDTQYF
TGTGCCAGCAGTTTAGGAGGACCAAGCACAGATACGCAGTATTTT
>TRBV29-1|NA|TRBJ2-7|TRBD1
CSVEGDRDYEQYF
TGCAGCGTTGAAGGTGACAGGGACTACGAGCAGTACTTC
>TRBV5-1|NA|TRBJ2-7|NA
CASRDLHYEQYF
TGCGCCAGCCGGGACCTCCACTACGAGCAGTACTTC
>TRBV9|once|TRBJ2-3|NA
CASSVGAFTDTQYF
TGTGCCAGCAGCGTAGGCGCGTTCACAGATACGCAGTATTTT
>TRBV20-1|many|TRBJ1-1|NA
CSASKNTEAFF
TGCAGTGCTAGTAAGAACACTGAAGCTTTCTTT
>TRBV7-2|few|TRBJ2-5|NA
CASSLSRLGARETQYF
TGTGCCAGCAGCCTATCCCGTCTGGGGGCGAGGGAGACCCAGTACTTC
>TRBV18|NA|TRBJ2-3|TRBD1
CASSPLSDREDTQYF
TGTGCCAGCTCACCTTTGTCGGACAGGGAAGATACGCAGTATTTT
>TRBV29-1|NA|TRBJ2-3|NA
CSVARVGTRTDTQYF
TGCAGCGTTGCGCGGGTGGGGACTCGCACAGATACGCAGTATTTT